Listed below are T cell receptor beta chains from one sample, sequenced in a study of EBV T-cell therapy then PD-1 blockade in nasopharyngeal carcinoma. Libraries were prepared by immunoSEQ multiplex PCR; TCRdb keeps only in-frame clonotypes and omits some of them. The sample comprises 15,000 to 20,000 clones, less than 90% of which are singletons, and around 31% rests with the top ten. Antigen specificity for these receptors is unknown. This sample comprised CD8+ T cells from blood, obtained at roughly day 35 from a patient whose treatment included autologous EBV-specific T cells and nivolumab. These TCRs come from a man in his forties with nasopharyngeal carcinoma. Both conserved end residues are part of each CDR3. D genes are given only for firm matches. A clone size is listed for some rows: how often the clone was seen (once, few, many), or a class if it is expanded.

v_gene,j_gene,abundance,d_gene,CDR3nt,CDR3aa
TRBV3-1/TRBV3-2,TRBJ2-1,-,-,TGTGCCAGCAACACAGGGTTTCCCTCCTACAATGAGCAGTTCTTC,CASNTGFPSYNEQFF
TRBV6-5,TRBJ1-2,-,TRBD1,TGTGCCAGCAAGTCGGGACAGGATTCGTCTGGCTACACCTTC,CASKSGQDSSGYTF
TRBV3-1/TRBV3-2,TRBJ1-1,-,TRBD1,TGTGCCAGCAGCCAAGCGACAGGGGTTCTGGGTGAAGCTTTCTTT,CASSQATGVLGEAFF
TRBV7-9,TRBJ1-5,medium-sized,-,TGTGCCAGCAGCTCGACAGCCGTGGGGGATCAGCCCCAGCATTTT,CASSSTAVGDQPQHF
TRBV29-1,TRBJ1-2,-,TRBD1,TGCAGCGCGTTACTCATGACAGGGTATGGCTACACCTTC,CSALLMTGYGYTF
TRBV30,TRBJ2-1,-,-,TGTGCCTGGTGGGGAACAGGACCATACAATGAGCAGTTCTTC,CAWWGTGPYNEQFF
TRBV27,TRBJ1-6,-,-,TGTGCCAGCAGTCCGTCTGGCAACTGGAATTCACCCCTCCACTTT,CASSPSGNWNSPLHF
TRBV5-1,TRBJ2-3,-,-,TGCGCCAGCAGCTTGGCCGTGTTCGGGCAAACAGATACGCAGTATTTT,CASSLAVFGQTDTQYF
TRBV29-1,TRBJ1-1,-,-,TGCAGCGTTGTGGAAACTGAGGGGTCTGAAGCTTTCTTT,CSVVETEGSEAFF
TRBV6-4,TRBJ2-3,-,TRBD2,TGTGCCAGCAGTGAACTAGCGGGCACAGATACGCAGTATTTT,CASSELAGTDTQYF
TRBV7-9,TRBJ1-5,-,-,TGTGCCAGCAGCTCGACTGCGGCTGGCAATCAGCCCCAGCATTTT,CASSSTAAGNQPQHF
TRBV5-4,TRBJ1-2,-,-,TGTGCCAGCACCACAGGGAATGAGGTCTATGGCTACACCTTC,CASTTGNEVYGYTF
TRBV28,TRBJ2-7,few,-,TGTGCCAGCAGTTTAATAGACTACGAGCAGTACTTC,CASSLIDYEQYF
TRBV9,TRBJ2-7,-,-,TGTGCCAGCAGCGTAGAAGACTCACCCGAGCAGTACTTC,CASSVEDSPEQYF
TRBV6-5,TRBJ2-3,-,TRBD1,TGTGCCAGCACCACGGGGACAGGGGCAGATACGCAGTATTTT,CASTTGTGADTQYF
TRBV13,TRBJ1-1,-,TRBD1,TGTGCCAGCAGCTGGGGACAGGGTGAGACTGAAGCTTTCTTT,CASSWGQGETEAFF
TRBV28,TRBJ2-3,-,TRBD1,TGTGCCAGCGACCGGACAGGGGTCCTCTGGGATACGCAGTATTTT,CASDRTGVLWDTQYF
TRBV7-6,TRBJ2-1,-,-,TGTGCCAGCAGCTTCCGGACGGGGACTCCTACAATGCTGAACAATGAGCAGTTCTTC,CASSFRTGTPTMLNNEQFF
TRBV21-1,TRBJ1-3,-,-,TGTGCCAGCAGCAAAAAAATGGGCACGGACATAGTTTCCTCTGGAAACACCATATATTTT,CASSKKMGTDIVSSGNTIYF
TRBV2,TRBJ2-7,-,-,TGTGCCAGCAGTGGATACGAGCAGTACTTC,CASSGYEQYF
TRBV28,TRBJ1-6,-,-,TGTGCCAGCAGTTGGGCACGGGACTTTAAGTCACCCCTCCACTTT,CASSWARDFKSPLHF
TRBV7-9,TRBJ1-6,few,-,TGTGCCAGCAGCCCATGGACAGACAATTCACCCCTCCACTTT,CASSPWTDNSPLHF
TRBV27,TRBJ2-7,-,TRBD1,TGTGCCACCCGAGCGGGACAGGGGGGATACGAGCAGTACTTC,CATRAGQGGYEQYF
TRBV6-2/TRBV6-3,TRBJ2-7,-,-,TGTGCCAGCAGTTACTCAGTTGAATACGAGCAGTACTTC,CASSYSVEYEQYF
TRBV6-5,TRBJ1-5,-,-,TGTGCCAGCATATGGACGTCAGATAGCAATCAGCCCCAGCATTTT,CASIWTSDSNQPQHF
TRBV5-5,TRBJ1-2,-,-,TGTGCCAGCACCTTTTATAGGGTGGAAGGCTACACCTTC,CASTFYRVEGYTF
TRBV7-6,TRBJ2-7,-,TRBD1,TGTGCCAGCAGCTTAGGGCAGGGGGCTGGGTACGAGCAGTACTTC,CASSLGQGAGYEQYF
TRBV15,TRBJ2-7,-,-,TGTGCCACCAGCAGTAGTACAGGACAGTCCTACGAGCAGTACTTC,CATSSSTGQSYEQYF
TRBV6-4,TRBJ2-6,-,-,TGTGCCAGCAGCACCCGGGGGGCGGAAGGGGCCAACGTCCTGACTTTC,CASSTRGAEGANVLTF
TRBV27,TRBJ2-5,-,TRBD2,TGTGCCAGCAGTGCCCCGGAGCGGGGGGGCCGAGAGACCCAGTACTTC,CASSAPERGGRETQYF
TRBV2,TRBJ1-4,-,-,TGTGCCAGCATGTGGGGGCACGGGGGTGAAAAACTGTTTTTT,CASMWGHGGEKLFF
TRBV9,TRBJ1-6,-,-,TGTGCCAGCAGCGTAGTCGGGGGGATTCATTCACCCCTCCACTTT,CASSVVGGIHSPLHF
TRBV24-1,TRBJ2-1,-,-,TGTGCCACCAGTGATTGGATGAGCTCCTACAATGAGCAGTTCTTC,CATSDWMSSYNEQFF
TRBV7-8,TRBJ1-5,-,-,TGTGCCAGCAGCCCCCGGCAGAGGGGAAATCAGCCCCAGCATTTT,CASSPRQRGNQPQHF
TRBV15,TRBJ2-7,-,TRBD2,TGTGCCACCAGCAAGGGACTAGCTGGCTACGAGCAGTACTTC,CATSKGLAGYEQYF
TRBV4-1,TRBJ2-1,few,TRBD2,TGCGCCAGCAGCCAAGTCCCGGGACTAGCGGGGGGTTCAAATGAGCAGTTCTTC,CASSQVPGLAGGSNEQFF
TRBV7-2,TRBJ2-1,-,TRBD2,TGTGCCAGCAGCTTAACGGGGGGGGGCCTTAGTGAGCAGTTCTTC,CASSLTGGGLSEQFF
TRBV27,TRBJ1-6,few,-,TGTGCCAGCAGTTTCGTACAGGCCTATAATTCACCCCTCCACTTT,CASSFVQAYNSPLHF
TRBV5-5,TRBJ1-6,-,TRBD1,TGTGCCAGCAGCGGCCCTCCGACAGGGGGCGAGTATAATTCACCCCTCCACTTT,CASSGPPTGGEYNSPLHF
TRBV25-1,TRBJ2-5,few,TRBD2,TGTGCCAGCAGTGGATCGACTAGCGGAGAGACCCAGTACTTC,CASSGSTSGETQYF
TRBV7-9,TRBJ1-4,-,-,TGTGCCAGCAGCTCTGCTGCAGTTAGGGGCAATGAAAAACTGTTTTTT,CASSSAAVRGNEKLFF
TRBV6-5,TRBJ2-1,-,TRBD2,TGTGCCAGCTTGGGACTAGCGGGGAACAATGAGCAGTTCTTC,CASLGLAGNNEQFF
TRBV24-1,TRBJ2-3,-,-,TGTGCCACCAGTCGTGGGGGCACAGATACGCAGTATTTT,CATSRGGTDTQYF
TRBV3-1/TRBV3-2,TRBJ2-1,-,TRBD2,TGTGCCAGCAGCACATCTAGCGGGGGGCGCAATGAGCAGTTCTTC,CASSTSSGGRNEQFF
TRBV6-5,TRBJ2-1,-,-,TGTGCCAGCAGTTACAGCTGGACCGATGAGCAGTTCTTC,CASSYSWTDEQFF
TRBV4-2,TRBJ2-7,-,TRBD2,TGTGCCAGCAGCCCGGGGCTAGCGGAGTCCTACGAGCAGTACTTC,CASSPGLAESYEQYF
TRBV18,TRBJ2-1,-,-,TGTGCCAGCTCACCAGACAGAAGGACAGATTCCTACAATGAGCAGTTCTTC,CASSPDRRTDSYNEQFF
TRBV13,TRBJ1-2,few,-,TGTGCCAGCAGCTTAGGGTGGGGGGCAGTGGACTATGGCTACACCTTC,CASSLGWGAVDYGYTF